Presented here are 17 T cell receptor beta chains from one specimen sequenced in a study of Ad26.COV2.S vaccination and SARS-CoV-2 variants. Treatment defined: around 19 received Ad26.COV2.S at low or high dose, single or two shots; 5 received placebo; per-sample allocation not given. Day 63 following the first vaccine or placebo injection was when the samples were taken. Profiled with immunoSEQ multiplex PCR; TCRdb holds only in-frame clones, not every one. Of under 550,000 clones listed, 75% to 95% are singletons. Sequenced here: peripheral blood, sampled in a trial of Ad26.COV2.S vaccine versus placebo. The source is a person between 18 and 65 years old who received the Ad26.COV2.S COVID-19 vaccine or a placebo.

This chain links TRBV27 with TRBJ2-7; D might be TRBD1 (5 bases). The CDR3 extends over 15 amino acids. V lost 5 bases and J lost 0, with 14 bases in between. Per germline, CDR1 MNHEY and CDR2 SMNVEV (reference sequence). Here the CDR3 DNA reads TGTGCCAGCAGTGCCTACAGGATTTCCTCCTACGAGCAGTACTTC. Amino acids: CASSAYRISSYEQYF.

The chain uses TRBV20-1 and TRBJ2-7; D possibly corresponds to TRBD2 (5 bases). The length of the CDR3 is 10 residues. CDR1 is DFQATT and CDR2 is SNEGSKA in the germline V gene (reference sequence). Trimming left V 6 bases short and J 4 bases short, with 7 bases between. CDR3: CSAGSYEQYF. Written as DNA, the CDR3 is TGCAGTGCAGGGAGTTACGAGCAGTACTTC.

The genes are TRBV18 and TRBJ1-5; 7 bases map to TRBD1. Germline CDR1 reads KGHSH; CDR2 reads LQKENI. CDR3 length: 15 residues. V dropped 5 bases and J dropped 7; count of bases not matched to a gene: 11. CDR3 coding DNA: TGTGCCAGCTCAACGACTTCGGGACAGAAACAGCCCCAGCATTTT. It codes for CASSTTSGQKQPQHF. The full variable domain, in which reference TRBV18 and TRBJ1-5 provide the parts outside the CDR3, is NAGVMQNPRHLVRRRGQEARLRCSPMKGHSHVYWYRQLPEEGLKFMVYLQKENIIDESGMPKERFSAEFPKEGPSILRIQQVVRGDSAAYFCASSTTSGQKQPQHFGDGTRLSIL.

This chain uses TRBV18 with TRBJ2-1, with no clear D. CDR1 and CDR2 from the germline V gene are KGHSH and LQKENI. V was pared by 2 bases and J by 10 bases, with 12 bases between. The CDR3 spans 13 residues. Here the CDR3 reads CASSPIRTQEQFF. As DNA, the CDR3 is TGTGCCAGCTCACCAATTAGAACGCAGGAGCAGTTCTTC.

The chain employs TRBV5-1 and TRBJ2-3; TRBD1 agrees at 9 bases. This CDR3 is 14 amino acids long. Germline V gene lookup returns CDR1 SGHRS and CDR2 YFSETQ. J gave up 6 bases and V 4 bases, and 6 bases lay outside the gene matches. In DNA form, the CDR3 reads TGCGCCAGCAGCATACCGACAGGGGGGGATACGCAGTATTTT. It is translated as CASSIPTGGDTQYF.

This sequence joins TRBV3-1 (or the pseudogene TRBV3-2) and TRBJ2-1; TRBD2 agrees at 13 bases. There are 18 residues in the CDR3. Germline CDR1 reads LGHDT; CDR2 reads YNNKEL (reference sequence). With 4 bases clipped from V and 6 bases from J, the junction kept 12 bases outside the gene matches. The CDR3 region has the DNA TGTGCCAGCAGCCTCGGGCGACTAGCGGGAGGTTGGGGCAATGAGCAGTTCTTC. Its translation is CASSLGRLAGGWGNEQFF.

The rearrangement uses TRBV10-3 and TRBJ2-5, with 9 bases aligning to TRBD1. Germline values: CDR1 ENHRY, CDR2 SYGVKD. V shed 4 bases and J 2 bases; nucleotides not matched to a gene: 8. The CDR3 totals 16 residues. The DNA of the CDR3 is TGTGCCATCAGTGCTGGGACAGGGAGAGCGCAAGAGACCCAGTACTTC. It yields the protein CAISAGTGRAQETQYF.

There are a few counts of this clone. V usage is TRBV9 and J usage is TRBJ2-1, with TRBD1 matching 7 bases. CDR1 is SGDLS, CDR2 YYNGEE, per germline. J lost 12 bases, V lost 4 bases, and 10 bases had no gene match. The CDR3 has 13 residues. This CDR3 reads CASSPMTGSGQFF. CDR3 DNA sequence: TGTGCCAGCAGCCCGATGACAGGGAGTGGGCAGTTCTTC. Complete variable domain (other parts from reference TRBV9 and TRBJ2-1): DSGVTQTPKHLITATGQRVTLRCSPRSGDLSVYWYQQSLDQGLQFLIQYYNGEERAKGNILERFSAQQFPDLHSELNLSSLELGDSALYFCASSPMTGSGQFFGPGTRLTVL.

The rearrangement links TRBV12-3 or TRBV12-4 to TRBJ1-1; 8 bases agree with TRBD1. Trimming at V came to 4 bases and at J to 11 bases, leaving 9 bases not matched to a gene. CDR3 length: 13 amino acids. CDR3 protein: CASSSLNRGSAFF. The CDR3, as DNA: TGTGCCAGCAGTTCCCTCAACAGGGGGTCGGCTTTCTTT.

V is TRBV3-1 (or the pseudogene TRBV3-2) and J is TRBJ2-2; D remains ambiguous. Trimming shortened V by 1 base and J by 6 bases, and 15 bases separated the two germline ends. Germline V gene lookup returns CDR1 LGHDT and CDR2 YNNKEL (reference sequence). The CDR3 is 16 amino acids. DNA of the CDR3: TGTGCCAGCAGCCAAGCCTGGGATCGAACACCCGGGGAGCTGTTTTTT. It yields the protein CASSQAWDRTPGELFF.

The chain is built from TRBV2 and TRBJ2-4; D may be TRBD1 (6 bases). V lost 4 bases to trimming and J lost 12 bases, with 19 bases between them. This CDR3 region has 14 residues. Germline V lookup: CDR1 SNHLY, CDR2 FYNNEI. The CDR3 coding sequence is TGTGCCAGCAGTGGTCGAGGGACAAGACGTAATCAGTACTTC. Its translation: CASSGRGTRRNQYF. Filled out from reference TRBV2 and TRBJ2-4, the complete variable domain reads EPEVTQTPSHQVTQMGQEVILRCVPISNHLYFYWYRQILGQKVEFLVSFYNNEISEKSEIFDDQFSVERPDGSNFTLKIRSTKLEDSAMYFCASSGRGTRRNQYFGAGTRLSVL.

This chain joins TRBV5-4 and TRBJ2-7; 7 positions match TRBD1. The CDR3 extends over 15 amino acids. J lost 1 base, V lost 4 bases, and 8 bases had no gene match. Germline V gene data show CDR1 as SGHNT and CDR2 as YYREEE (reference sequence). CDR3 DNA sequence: TGTGCCAGCAGCAACCCGGGACAGCATTCCTACGAGCAGTACTTC. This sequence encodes CASSNPGQHSYEQYF.

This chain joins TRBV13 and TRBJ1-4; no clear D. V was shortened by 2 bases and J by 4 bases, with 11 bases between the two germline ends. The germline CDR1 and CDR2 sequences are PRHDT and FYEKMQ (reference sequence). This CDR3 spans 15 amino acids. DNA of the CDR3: TGTGCCAGCAGCTTATTAGGCACTCATAATGAAAAACTGTTTTTT. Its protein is CASSLLGTHNEKLFF.

CDR3 in amino acids: CASSPDPSGNTIYF. Written as DNA, the CDR3 is TGTGCCAGCAGCCCGGACCCCTCTGGAAACACCATATATTTT. V is TRBV7-2 and J is TRBJ1-3; D remains unclear. The CDR3 spans 14 residues. Germline CDR1 reads SGHTA; CDR2 reads FQGNSA. V was clipped by 5 bases and J by 0 bases, with 8 bases between them. The complete variable domain, with remaining parts taken from reference TRBV7-2 and TRBJ1-3, reads GAGVSQSPSNKVTEKGKDVELRCDPISGHTALYWYRQSLGQGLEFLIYFQGNSAPDKSGLPSDRFSAERTGGSVSTLTIQRTQQEDSAVYLCASSPDPSGNTIYFGEGSWLTVV.

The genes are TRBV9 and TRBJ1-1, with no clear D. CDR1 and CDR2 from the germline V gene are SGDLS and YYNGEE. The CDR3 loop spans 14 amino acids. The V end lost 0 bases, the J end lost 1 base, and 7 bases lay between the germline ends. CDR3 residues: CASSVAPANTEAFF. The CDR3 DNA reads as TGTGCCAGCAGCGTAGCTCCAGCGAACACTGAAGCTTTCTTT.

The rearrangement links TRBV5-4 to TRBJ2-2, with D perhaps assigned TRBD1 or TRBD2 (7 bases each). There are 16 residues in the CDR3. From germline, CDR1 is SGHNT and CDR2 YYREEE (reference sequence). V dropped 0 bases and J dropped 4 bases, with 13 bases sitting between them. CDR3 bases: TGTGCCAGCAGCTTGGGAAGGGAGGGGGCCACCGGGGAGCTGTTTTTT. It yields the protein CASSLGREGATGELFF.

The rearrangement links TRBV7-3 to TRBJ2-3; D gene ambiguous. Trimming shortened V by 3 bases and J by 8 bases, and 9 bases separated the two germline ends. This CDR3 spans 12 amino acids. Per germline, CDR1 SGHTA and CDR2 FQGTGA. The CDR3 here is CASSLGSGTQYF. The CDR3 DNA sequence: TGTGCCAGCAGCTTGGGATCGGGTACGCAGTATTTT. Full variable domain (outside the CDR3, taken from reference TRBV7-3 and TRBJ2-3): GAGVSQTPSNKVTEKGKYVELRCDPISGHTALYWYRQSLGQGPEFLIYFQGTGAADDSGLPNDRFFAVRPEGSVSTLKIQRTERGDSAVYLCASSLGSGTQYFGPGTRLTVL.